The present entry profiles one TCR beta chain with its context. The data originate from a study of blood T cell repertoires in COVID-19. Study-level information: Sites in the United States, Italy and Spain provided acute and convalescent COVID-19 samples.

In terms of age and location, participants ranged from roughly 18 to 95 years and lived in about two dozen US areas. Participants' own reports of clinical history determined their cohort assignment. The recovered donors of Cohort 3 showed two negative PCRs, clearance, or symptom resolution. The V and J ends lost 7 bases and 1 base, in that order; junction bases with no gene match: 5. CDR3 size: 13 residues. Germline V gives CDR1 GTSNPN, CDR2 SVGIG (reference sequence). Sequenced by immunoSEQ multiplex PCR; TCRdb stores in-frame clones only, minus some. The table includes 360,000 or so clones, under 85% detected once.

The origin of this receptor is a woman in her fifties or sixties who had recovered from COVID-19. This chain uses TRBV30 with TRBJ2-3; 7 bases line up with TRBD2. Sequenced sample: PBMCs or T cells enriched from blood (not recorded which). This CDR3 is CAFQRGRTDTQYF. CDR3 coding DNA: TGTGCCTTTCAGCGGGGACGCACAGATACGCAGTATTTT.